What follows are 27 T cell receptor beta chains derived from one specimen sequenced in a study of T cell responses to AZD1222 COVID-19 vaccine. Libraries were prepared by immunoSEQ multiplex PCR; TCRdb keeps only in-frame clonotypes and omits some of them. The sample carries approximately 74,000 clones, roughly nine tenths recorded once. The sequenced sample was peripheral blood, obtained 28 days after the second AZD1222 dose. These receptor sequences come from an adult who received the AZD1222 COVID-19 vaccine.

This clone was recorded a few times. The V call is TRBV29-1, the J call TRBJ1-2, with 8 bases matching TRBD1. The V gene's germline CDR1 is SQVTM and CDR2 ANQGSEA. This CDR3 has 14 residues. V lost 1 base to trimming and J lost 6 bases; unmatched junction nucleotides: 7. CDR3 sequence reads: CSVEVQGVLHGYTF. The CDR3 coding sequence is TGCAGCGTTGAAGTACAGGGGGTTTTGCATGGCTACACCTTC.

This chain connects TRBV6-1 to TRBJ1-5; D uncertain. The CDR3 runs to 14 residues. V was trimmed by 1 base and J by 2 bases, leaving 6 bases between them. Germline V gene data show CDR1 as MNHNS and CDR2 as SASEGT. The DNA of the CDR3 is TGTGCCAGCAGTGAAGGGGCGGGCAATCAGCCCCAGCATTTT. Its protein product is CASSEGAGNQPQHF.

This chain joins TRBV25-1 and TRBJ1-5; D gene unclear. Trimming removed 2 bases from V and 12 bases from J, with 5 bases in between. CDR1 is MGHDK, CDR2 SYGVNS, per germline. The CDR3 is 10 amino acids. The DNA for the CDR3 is TGTGCCAGCAGTGAACCAATCCAGCATTTT. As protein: CASSEPIQHF.

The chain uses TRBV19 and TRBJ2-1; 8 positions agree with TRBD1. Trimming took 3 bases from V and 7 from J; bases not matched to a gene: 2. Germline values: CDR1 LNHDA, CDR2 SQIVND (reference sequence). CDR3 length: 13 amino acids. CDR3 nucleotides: TGTGCCAGTAGTATTAACAGGGGGAATGAGCAGTTCTTC. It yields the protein CASSINRGNEQFF.

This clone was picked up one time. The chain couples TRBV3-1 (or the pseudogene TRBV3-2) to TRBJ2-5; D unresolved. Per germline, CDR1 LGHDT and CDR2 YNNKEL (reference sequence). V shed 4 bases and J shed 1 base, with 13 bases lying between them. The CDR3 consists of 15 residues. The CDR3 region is CASSPSQKFQETQYF. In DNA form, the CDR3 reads TGTGCCAGCAGCCCCTCCCAGAAATTCCAAGAGACCCAGTACTTC.

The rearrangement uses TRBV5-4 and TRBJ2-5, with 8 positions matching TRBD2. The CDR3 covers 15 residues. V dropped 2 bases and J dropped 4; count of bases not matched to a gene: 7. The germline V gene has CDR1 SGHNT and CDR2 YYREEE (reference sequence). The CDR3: CASSFGGAGIETQYF. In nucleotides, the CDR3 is TGTGCCAGCAGCTTCGGGGGGGCTGGTATAGAGACCCAGTACTTC.

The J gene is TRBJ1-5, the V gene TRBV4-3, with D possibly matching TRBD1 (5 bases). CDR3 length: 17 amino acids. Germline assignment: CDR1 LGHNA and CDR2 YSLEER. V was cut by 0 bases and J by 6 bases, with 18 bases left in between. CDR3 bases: TGCGCCAGCAGCCAAGAGTGGGGCACACAGGAGGTTCAGCCCCAGCATTTT. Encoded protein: CASSQEWGTQEVQPQHF.

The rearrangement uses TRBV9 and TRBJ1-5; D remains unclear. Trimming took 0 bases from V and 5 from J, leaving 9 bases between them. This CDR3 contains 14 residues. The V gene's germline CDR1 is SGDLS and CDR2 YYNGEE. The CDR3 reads CASSVDDVDQPQHF. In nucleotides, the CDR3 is TGTGCCAGCAGCGTAGATGATGTTGATCAGCCCCAGCATTTT.

The CDR3 spells CASSDSGVQPQHF. The CDR3 nucleotides are TGTGCCAGCAGTGATTCGGGGGTTCAGCCCCAGCATTTT. The chain links TRBV6-1 to TRBJ1-5; D possibly corresponds to TRBD1 (5 bases). CDR3 length equals 13 residues. Trimming took off 3 bases at V and 6 bases at J, with 9 bases between the two ends. Germline V lookup: CDR1 MNHNS, CDR2 SASEGT.

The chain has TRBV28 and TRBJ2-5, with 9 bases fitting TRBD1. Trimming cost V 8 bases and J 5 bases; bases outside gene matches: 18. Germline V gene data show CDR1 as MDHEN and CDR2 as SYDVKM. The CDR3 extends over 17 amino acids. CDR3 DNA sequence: TGTGCCAGCTTTGAGGGGGGGACAGGGCCCGTTGGGGAGACCCAGTACTTC. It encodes CASFEGGTGPVGETQYF. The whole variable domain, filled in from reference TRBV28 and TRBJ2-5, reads DVKVTQSSRYLVKRTGEKVFLECVQDMDHENMFWYRQDPGLGLRLIYFSYDVKMKEKGDIPEGYSVSREKKERFSLILESASTNQTSMYLCASFEGGTGPVGETQYFGPGTRLLVL.

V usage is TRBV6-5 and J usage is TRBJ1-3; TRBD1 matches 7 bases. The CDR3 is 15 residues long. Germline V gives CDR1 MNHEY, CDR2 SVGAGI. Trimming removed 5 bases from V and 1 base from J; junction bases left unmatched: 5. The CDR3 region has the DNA TGTGCCAGCAGTCCACAGGGGACATCTGGAAACACCATATATTTT. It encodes CASSPQGTSGNTIYF.

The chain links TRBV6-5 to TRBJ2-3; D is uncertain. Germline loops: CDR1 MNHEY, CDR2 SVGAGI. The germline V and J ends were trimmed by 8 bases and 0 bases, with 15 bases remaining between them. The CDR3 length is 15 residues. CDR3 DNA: TGTGCCAGCCAAGGAATAGCCCAGAGCACAGATACGCAGTATTTT. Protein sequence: CASQGIAQSTDTQYF.

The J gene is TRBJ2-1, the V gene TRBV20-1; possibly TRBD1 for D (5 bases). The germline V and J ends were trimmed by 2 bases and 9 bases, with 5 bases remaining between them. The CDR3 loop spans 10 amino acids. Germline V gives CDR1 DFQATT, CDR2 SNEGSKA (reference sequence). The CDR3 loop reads CSARRGEQFF. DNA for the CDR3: TGCAGTGCTAGAAGGGGTGAGCAGTTCTTC.

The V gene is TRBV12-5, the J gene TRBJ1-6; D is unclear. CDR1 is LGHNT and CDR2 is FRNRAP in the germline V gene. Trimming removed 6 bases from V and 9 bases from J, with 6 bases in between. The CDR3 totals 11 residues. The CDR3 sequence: CASGSGSPLHF. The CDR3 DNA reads TGTGCTAGTGGATCGGGTTCACCCCTCCACTTT.

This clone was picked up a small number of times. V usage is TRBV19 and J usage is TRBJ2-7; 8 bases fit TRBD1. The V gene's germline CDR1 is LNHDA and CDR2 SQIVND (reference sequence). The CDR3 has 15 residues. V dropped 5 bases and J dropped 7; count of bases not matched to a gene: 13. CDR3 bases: TGTGCCAGTAGTCTAAGACTCCCAGGGGGCTATGAGCAGTACTTC. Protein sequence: CASSLRLPGGYEQYF.

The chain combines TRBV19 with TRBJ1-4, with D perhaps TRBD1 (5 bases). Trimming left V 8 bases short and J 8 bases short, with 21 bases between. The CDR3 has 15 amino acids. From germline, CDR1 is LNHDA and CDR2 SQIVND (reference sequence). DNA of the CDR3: TGTGCCAGTCGCCGAAGGGACCCACGAACCGAAAAACTGTTTTTT. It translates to CASRRRDPRTEKLFF.

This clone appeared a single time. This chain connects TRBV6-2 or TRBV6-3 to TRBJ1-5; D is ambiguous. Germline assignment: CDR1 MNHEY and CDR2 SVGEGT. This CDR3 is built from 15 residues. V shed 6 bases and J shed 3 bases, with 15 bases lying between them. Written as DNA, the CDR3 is TGTGCCAGCAGCCCCATTTCTACCTCCAATCAGCCCCAGCATTTT. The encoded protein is CASSPISTSNQPQHF.

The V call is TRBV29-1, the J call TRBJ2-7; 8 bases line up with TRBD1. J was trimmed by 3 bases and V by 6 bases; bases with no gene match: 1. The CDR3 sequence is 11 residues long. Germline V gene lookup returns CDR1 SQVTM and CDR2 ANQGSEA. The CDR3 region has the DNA TGCAGCGTGGACAGGGACTACGAGCAGTACTTC. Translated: CSVDRDYEQYF.

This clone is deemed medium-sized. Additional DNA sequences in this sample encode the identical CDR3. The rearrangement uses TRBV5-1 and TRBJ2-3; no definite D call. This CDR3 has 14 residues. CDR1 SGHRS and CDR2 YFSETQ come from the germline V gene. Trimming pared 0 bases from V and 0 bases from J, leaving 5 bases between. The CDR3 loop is CASSLGTSTDTQYF. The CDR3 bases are TGCGCCAGCAGCTTGGGAACTAGCACAGATACGCAGTATTTT.

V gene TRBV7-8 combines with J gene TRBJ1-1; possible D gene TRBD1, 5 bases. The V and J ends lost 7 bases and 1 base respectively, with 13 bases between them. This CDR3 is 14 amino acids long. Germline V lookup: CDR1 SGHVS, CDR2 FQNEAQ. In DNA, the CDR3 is TGTGCCAGCAACCAACTGGGGGGGAACACTGAAGCTTTCTTT. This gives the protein CASNQLGGNTEAFF.

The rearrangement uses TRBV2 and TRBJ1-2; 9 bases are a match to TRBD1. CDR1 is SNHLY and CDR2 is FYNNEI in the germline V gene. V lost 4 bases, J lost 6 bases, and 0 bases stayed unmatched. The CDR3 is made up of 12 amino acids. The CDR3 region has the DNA TGTGCCAGCAGTGGGGACAGGGATGGCTACACCTTC. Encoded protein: CASSGDRDGYTF. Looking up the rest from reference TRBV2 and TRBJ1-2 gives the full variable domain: EPEVTQTPSHQVTQMGQEVILRCVPISNHLYFYWYRQILGQKVEFLVSFYNNEISEKSEIFDDQFSVERPDGSNFTLKIRSTKLEDSAMYFCASSGDRDGYTFGSGTRLTVV.

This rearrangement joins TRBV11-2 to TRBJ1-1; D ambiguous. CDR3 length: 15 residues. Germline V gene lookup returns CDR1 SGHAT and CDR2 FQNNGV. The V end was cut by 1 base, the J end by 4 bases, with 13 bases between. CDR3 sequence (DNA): TGTGCCAGCAGCTTAGTTACGGGCCTGACCACTGAAGCTTTCTTT. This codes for CASSLVTGLTTEAFF.

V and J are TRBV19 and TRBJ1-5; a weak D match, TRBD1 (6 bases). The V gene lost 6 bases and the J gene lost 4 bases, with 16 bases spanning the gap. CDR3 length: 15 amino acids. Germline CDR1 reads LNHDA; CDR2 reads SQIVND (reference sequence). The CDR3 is CASRKQGSGNQPQHF. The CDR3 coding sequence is TGTGCCAGTAGGAAACAGGGAAGTGGGAATCAGCCCCAGCATTTT.

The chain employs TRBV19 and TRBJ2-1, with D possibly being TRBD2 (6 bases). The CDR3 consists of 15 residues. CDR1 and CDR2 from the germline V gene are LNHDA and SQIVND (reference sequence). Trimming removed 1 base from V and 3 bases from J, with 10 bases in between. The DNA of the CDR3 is TGTGCCAGTAGTATAGCCACCGGGAGCTACAATGAGCAGTTCTTC. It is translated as CASSIATGSYNEQFF.

This CDR3 is CASSLDPGTGGDQPQHF. In DNA, the CDR3 is TGCGCCAGCAGCCTCGATCCCGGGACAGGCGGTGATCAGCCCCAGCATTTT. The rearrangement links TRBV4-1 to TRBJ1-5; 8 bases match TRBD1. Germline V CDR1 and CDR2: MGHRA, YSYEKL. J gave up 5 bases and V 4 bases, and 13 bases lay outside the gene matches. The CDR3 totals 17 residues.

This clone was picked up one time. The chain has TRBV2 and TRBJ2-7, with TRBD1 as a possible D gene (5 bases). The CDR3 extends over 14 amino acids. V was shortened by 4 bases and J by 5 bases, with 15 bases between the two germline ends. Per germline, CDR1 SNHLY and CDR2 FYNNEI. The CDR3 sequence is CASSGIFGADEQYF. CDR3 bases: TGTGCCAGCAGTGGCATATTTGGGGCAGACGAGCAGTACTTC.

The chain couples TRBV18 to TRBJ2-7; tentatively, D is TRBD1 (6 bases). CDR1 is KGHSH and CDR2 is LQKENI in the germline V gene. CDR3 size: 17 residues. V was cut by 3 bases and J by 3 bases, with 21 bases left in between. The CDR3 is CASSPGAQVSRLYEQYF. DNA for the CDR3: TGTGCCAGCTCACCGGGGGCCCAGGTCTCTCGTCTCTACGAGCAGTACTTC.